This T cell receptor (beta chain) emerged from a study of CD8+ T cells in alopecia areata. Background on the study: Treated individuals took tofacitinib by mouth, 5 to 10 mg twice daily.

RNA was isolated and reverse transcribed to cDNA, the sequencing template. Assay used: immunoSEQ multiplex PCR; TCRdb lists only in-frame clones, some missing. Of about 180,000 clones listed, around 63% were seen once; the top ten hold roughly 1.7%. Overall study findings and caveats: The study also sequences resident alphabeta T cells of normal skin in scalp samples.

Regarding this clone: What it recognizes is unknown.

The sequence derives from a human donor with alopecia areata. Source: CD4+ T cells sorted from blood, taken at week 0.

CDR3 sequence reads: CSVPKTATGELFF. DNA of the CDR3: TGCAGCGTACCGAAGACAGCCACCGGGGAGCTGTTTTTT. V usage is TRBV29-1 and J usage is TRBJ2-2, with D possibly TRBD1 on 5 matching bases. The CDR3 is 13 amino acids. Germline lookup yields CDR1 SQVTM and CDR2 ANQGSEA. V was pared by 6 bases and J by 4 bases, with 12 bases between.